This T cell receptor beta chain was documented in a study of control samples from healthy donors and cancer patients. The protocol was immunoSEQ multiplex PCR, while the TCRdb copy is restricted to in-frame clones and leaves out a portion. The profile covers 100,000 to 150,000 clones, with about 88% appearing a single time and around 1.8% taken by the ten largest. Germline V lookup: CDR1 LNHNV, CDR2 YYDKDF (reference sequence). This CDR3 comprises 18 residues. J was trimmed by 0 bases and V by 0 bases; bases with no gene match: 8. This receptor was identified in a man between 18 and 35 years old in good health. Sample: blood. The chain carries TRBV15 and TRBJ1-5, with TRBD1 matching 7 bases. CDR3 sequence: CATSRDANRGNSNQPQHF. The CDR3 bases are TGTGCCACCAGCAGAGATGCAAACAGGGGAAATAGCAATCAGCCCCAGCATTTT.